The 2 T cell receptor beta chains in this list originate from one sample, sequenced in a study of CD8 T cells in Susac syndrome. With random hexamers, roughly 0.45 to 1 ug RNA was reverse transcribed. TCRdb passed the immunoSEQ multiplex PCR reads through MiXCR, listing each CDR3 protein once. The sample carries a few hundred thousand distinct CDR3 sequences, more than 70% recorded once. The source material was CD8+ T cells from PBMCs. The receptors come from a human donor with multiple sclerosis.

This clonotype has only one observation. The V gene is TRBV28, the J gene TRBJ1-4, with D tentatively TRBD1 (6 bases). Germline V gene lookup returns CDR1 MDHEN and CDR2 SYDVKM. V lost 6 bases, J lost 8 bases, and 16 bases lay in between. The CDR3 is 14 residues long. The CDR3 reads CASRRVIQGEKLFF. In DNA form, the CDR3 reads TGTGCCAGCAGGAGGGTAATTCAGGGGGAAAAACTGTTTTTT.

The chain uses TRBV19 and TRBJ1-4, with no clear D. In germline, CDR1 is LNHDA, CDR2 SQIVND (reference sequence). The ends were cut back, 4 bases at V and 0 bases at J, with 12 bases in the middle. This CDR3 comprises 16 residues. The CDR3 DNA is TGTGCCAGTAGTAAGGCGCCAGTTTCAACTAATGAAAAACTGTTTTTT. The encoded protein is CASSKAPVSTNEKLFF.